This entry describes one T cell receptor (beta chain). As yet, its antigen is unknown. Tagging with unique molecular identifiers was a feature of the TCR beta cDNA libraries. T cells numbering 1 to 10 million yielded cDNA molecules that totaled roughly 500,000. TCRdb re-called the PCR reads with MiXCR, one entry per CDR3 protein. Of 740,000 or so distinct CDR3 sequences listed, roughly 50% are singletons. Germline assignment: CDR1 SGHRS and CDR2 YFSETQ. The CDR3 is 13 amino acids. With 3 bases removed from V and 4 bases from J, the gap between germline ends came to 11 bases. These data are taken from a study of post-analysis software for immune sequencing data. Study context: As for disease course, relapsing-remitting, secondary progressive and progressive-relapsing multiple sclerosis were all included.

Study observations and caveats: Significantly lower normalized Chao1 diversity was seen in multiple sclerosis patients than in controls. Those samples that were prepared in the same batch co-clustered strongly by F measure. About five TRBV segments were more frequent in patients than controls; TRBV5-6, TRBV5-1 and TRBV20-1 belonged to this group.

The sequenced sample was blood. The J gene is TRBJ2-7, the V gene TRBV5-1; D might be TRBD2 (5 bases). The TCR originated in a girl aged 5-17 years with multiple sclerosis. DNA of the CDR3: TGCGCCAGCAGCTCGAATGCGGGTTACGAGCAGTACTTC. Translated: CASSSNAGYEQYF.